This T cell receptor beta chain was recorded in a study of blood T cell repertoires in COVID-19. At the level of the study: T cells, B-cell-depleted T cells, or PBMCs supplied cDNA or gDNA.

In the study's own analysis: Reference gene primers were amplified, and this amplification served to estimate nucleated cell counts. Assay used: immunoSEQ multiplex PCR; TCRdb lists only in-frame clones, some missing. The V and J calls and clone size were taken over from that table, and D and trimming were inferred from the DNA. The sample shows some 240,000 clones, about 85% of them seen only once. This CDR3 has 17 residues. Trimming at V came to 2 bases and at J to 2 bases, leaving 9 bases not matched to a gene. The germline CDR1 and CDR2 sequences are KGHDR and SFDVKD. Exposed enrollees had met someone with a PCR-confirmed or clinician-diagnosed COVID-19 case at some point within the 2 weeks before study entry.

This TCR was sampled from a woman in her forties or fifties who had been exposed to COVID-19. The rearrangement links TRBV24-1 to TRBJ2-3; 7 positions match TRBD2. Sequencing was performed on PBMCs or T cells enriched from blood (not recorded which). Written as DNA, the CDR3 is TGTGCCACCAGTGATTATGCGGGAGAAAGGGTCACAGATACGCAGTATTTT. Translating gives CATSDYAGERVTDTQYF.